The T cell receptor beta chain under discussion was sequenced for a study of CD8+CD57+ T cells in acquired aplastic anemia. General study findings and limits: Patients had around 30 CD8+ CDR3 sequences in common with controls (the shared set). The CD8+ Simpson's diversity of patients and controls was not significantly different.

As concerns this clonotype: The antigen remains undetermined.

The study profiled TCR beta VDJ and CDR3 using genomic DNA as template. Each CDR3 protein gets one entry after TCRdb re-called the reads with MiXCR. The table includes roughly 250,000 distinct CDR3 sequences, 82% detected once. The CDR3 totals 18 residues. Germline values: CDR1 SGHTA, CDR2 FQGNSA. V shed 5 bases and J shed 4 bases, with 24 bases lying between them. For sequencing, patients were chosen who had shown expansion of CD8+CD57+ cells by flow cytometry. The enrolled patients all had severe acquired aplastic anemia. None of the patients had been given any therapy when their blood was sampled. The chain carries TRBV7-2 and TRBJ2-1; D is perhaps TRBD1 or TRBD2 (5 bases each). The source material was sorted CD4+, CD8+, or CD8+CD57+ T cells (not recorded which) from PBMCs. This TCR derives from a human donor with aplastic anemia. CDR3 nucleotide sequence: TGTGCCAGCAGCATTACGAGCCCCCGGGACCCCCTTTACAATGAGCAGTTCTTC. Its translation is CASSITSPRDPLYNEQFF.